Listed here are 18 T cell receptor beta chains from one sample, sequenced in a study of Tregs in tolerant kidney transplant recipients. Sequenced by immunoSEQ multiplex PCR; TCRdb stores in-frame clones only, minus some. This sample contains tens of thousands of clones. Sample: CD8+ T cells from blood, taken before the transplant. These receptor sequences come from a human donor who received a combined kidney and bone marrow transplant.

Concerning this clone: The read comes to an end 3 residues before the CDR3 does, leaving the germline J gene to fill in the end. This chain joins TRBV7-2 and TRBJ2-1; TRBD1 is a possible D gene (5 bases). The CDR3 covers 15 residues. The V and J ends lost 2 bases and 0 bases respectively, with 8 bases between them. Germline CDR1 and CDR2: SGHTA and FQGNSA. CDR3 sequence: CASSLHRSSYNEQFF. The CDR3 DNA, read in part, is TGTGCCAGCAGCTTACACAGGAGCTCCTACAATGAG.

A note on this clone: The sequence runs out 3 residues before the end of the CDR3; the remainder is reconstructed from the germline J gene. This chain uses TRBV5-6 with TRBJ1-5, with D perhaps TRBD1 (6 bases). CDR1 is SGHDT and CDR2 is YYEEEE in the germline V gene. The CDR3 has 14 residues. Deletions cut 3 bases from V and 4 bases from J, with 11 bases between. The CDR3 sequence is CASSSTGLNQPQHF. The sequenced part of the CDR3 DNA is TGTGCCAGCAGCTCCACAGGGCTAAATCAGCCC.

As for this clone: From the germline J gene comes the end of the CDR3, since the read stops 3 residues before it. The rearrangement uses TRBV10-3 and TRBJ1-3, with a weak D call TRBD1 (5 bases). V was pared by 0 bases and J by 4 bases, with 16 bases between. CDR3 length equals 17 residues. CDR1 is ENHRY and CDR2 is SYGVKD in the germline V gene. This chain's CDR3 is CAISESSQRGRGNTIYF. CDR3 DNA (partial): TGTGCCATCAGTGAGTCGAGTCAAAGGGGCAGAGGAAACACC.

About this clone itself: The observed sequence ends 3 residues before the CDR3 terminus, with the missing tail filled in from the germline J gene. This sequence joins TRBV5-6 and TRBJ1-2; D gene ambiguous. CDR3 size: 11 residues. Germline assignment: CDR1 SGHDT and CDR2 YYEEEE. CDR3 in amino acids: CASSLGQGYTF. CDR3 bases read: TGTGCCAGCAGCTTGGGGCAGGGC.

Details on this clone: The read gets to within 3 residues of the CDR3 end, and the germline J gene fills in the rest. This chain joins TRBV14 and TRBJ1-1; the D gene is possibly TRBD1 (6 bases). This CDR3 has 14 residues. CDR1 is SGHDN, CDR2 FVKESK, per germline. Here the CDR3 reads CASSQDRVTRGAFF. CDR3 DNA (partial): TGTGCCAGCAGCCAAGATCGTGTCACCAGGGGA.

Of note for this clone: The sequence runs out 3 residues before the end of the CDR3; the remainder is reconstructed from the germline J gene. The rearrangement links TRBV2 to TRBJ2-1, with 12 bases that match TRBD1. Trimming took 2 bases from V and 7 from J; bases not matched to a gene: 3. Germline V gene sequence: CDR1 SNHLY, CDR2 FYNNEI. This CDR3 has 15 amino acids. CDR3 bases read: TGTGCCAGCAGTGAACCGGGACAGGGGGCTAATGAG. It specifies CASSEPGQGANE. The entire CDR3 protein is CASSEPGQGANEQFF. The full variable domain, in which reference TRBV2 and TRBJ2-1 provide the parts outside the CDR3, is EPEVTQTPSHQVTQMGQEVILRCVPISNHLYFYWYRQILGQKVEFLVSFYNNEISEKSEIFDDQFSVERPDGSNFTLKIRSTKLEDSAMYFCASSEPGQGANEQFFGPGTRLTVL.

Details on this clone: The DNA ends 3 residues before the CDR3 does, and the rest of the CDR3 is filled in from the germline J gene. The chain uses TRBV20-1 and TRBJ2-5, with D hard to call. The CDR3 extends over 15 amino acids. Germline CDR1 reads DFQATT; CDR2 reads SNEGSKA (reference sequence). The CDR3 reads CSSLSHHTDGETQYF. The sequenced CDR3 bases are TGCAGCTCCCTATCGCACCACACCGACGGGGAGACC.

Comments on this clone: The read terminates 3 residues before the CDR3 end, so the remaining end is supplied by the germline J gene. This chain joins TRBV14 and TRBJ1-5, with D hard to call. The CDR3 runs 15 residues. The V end was cut by 1 base, the J end by 0 bases, with 7 bases between. Germline loops: CDR1 SGHDN, CDR2 FVKESK. This CDR3 is CASSQGQISNQPQHF. The part of the CDR3 DNA that was read is TGTGCCAGCAGCCAAGGGCAAATTAGCAATCAGCCC.

A word on this clone: The CDR3 end lies 3 residues beyond the end of the read and is filled in from the germline J gene. The V call is TRBV19, the J call TRBJ1-1; 8 nucleotides line up with TRBD1. Trimming took 5 bases from V and 6 from J; bases not matched to a gene: 20. The CDR3 sequence is 18 residues long. CDR1 is LNHDA and CDR2 is SQIVND in the germline V gene (reference sequence). CDR3 amino acids: CASSFRPPGGSLGAEAFF. The part of the CDR3 DNA that was read is TGTGCCAGTAGTTTCCGCCCCCCAGGGGGCAGCCTCGGTGCTGAA.

Details on this clone: The CDR3 extends 3 residues past the end of the read, so its final part is completed from the germline J gene. The rearrangement uses TRBV19 and TRBJ2-7; no firm D call. Germline values: CDR1 LNHDA, CDR2 SQIVND (reference sequence). Trimming shortened V by 3 bases and J by 0 bases, and 9 bases separated the two germline ends. The CDR3 extends over 14 amino acids. This CDR3 reads CASSISQSSYEQYF. The DNA read from the CDR3 is TGTGCCAGTAGTATCAGTCAGAGCTCCTACGAG.

On this clone itself: Sequencing ends 3 residues short of the CDR3 end; the germline J gene provides the rest. The chain has TRBV7-8 and TRBJ2-2, with 9 bases aligning to TRBD1. This CDR3 is built from 16 residues. Per the germline V gene, CDR1 is SGHVS and CDR2 is FQNEAQ. With V trimmed by 3 bases and J by 1 base, 3 bases remained unmatched. The sequenced part of the CDR3 DNA is TGTGCCAGCAGCTTTACAGGGGGCTGGAACACCGGGGAG. Encoded protein: CASSFTGGWNTGE. The entire CDR3 is CASSFTGGWNTGELFF.

CDR3 DNA (partial): TGTGCCTGGAGCGCGGGGGTCCAGGGGAGCAATCAGCCC. This encodes CAWSAGVQGSNQP. Given in full, the CDR3 is CAWSAGVQGSNQPQHF. The gene calls are TRBV30 and TRBJ1-5, with a possible D match to TRBD1 (6 bases). The read terminates 3 residues ahead of where the CDR3 ends, so the germline J gene completes it. Looked up from germline, CDR1 is GTSNPN and CDR2 is SVGIG (reference sequence). The V and J ends lost 3 bases and 1 base respectively, with 16 bases between them. The CDR3 extends over 16 amino acids.

Points on this clone: The read terminates 3 residues ahead of where the CDR3 ends, so the germline J gene completes it. The chain carries TRBV7-6 and TRBJ1-6, with 10 bases identical to TRBD1. Per germline, CDR1 SGHVS and CDR2 FNYEAQ. The CDR3 totals 16 residues. V dropped 3 bases and J dropped 6; count of bases not matched to a gene: 5. The CDR3 bases that were read are TGTGCCAGCAGCTTGGCCGGGACAGGGGTTAATTCACCC. It yields the protein CASSLAGTGVNSP. The complete CDR3 sequence is CASSLAGTGVNSPLHF.

Points on this clone: The read ends 3 residues early relative to the CDR3; the germline J gene fills the gap. The V and J genes are TRBV12-3 or TRBV12-4 and TRBJ2-1, with a weak D call TRBD1 (6 bases). This CDR3 contains 14 residues. Trimming pared 6 bases from V and 2 bases from J, leaving 11 bases between. The sequenced CDR3 bases are TGTGCCAGCAGAAACCGGACAGCCTACAATGAG. Its translation: CASRNRTAYNE. The entire CDR3 is CASRNRTAYNEQFF.

To note about this clone: The read terminates 3 residues ahead of where the CDR3 ends, so the germline J gene completes it. This chain connects TRBV7-2 to TRBJ2-7; 7 nucleotides agree with TRBD1. This CDR3 comprises 14 residues. Germline V lookup: CDR1 SGHTA, CDR2 FQGNSA. V shed 1 base and J 3 bases; nucleotides not matched to a gene: 3. Partial CDR3 DNA: TGTGCCAGCAGCTTAGGGGACAGCTACTACGAG. It codes for CASSLGDSYYE. The whole CDR3 region reads CASSLGDSYYEQYF.

Comment on this clone: The observed sequence ends 3 residues before the CDR3 terminus, with the missing tail filled in from the germline J gene. The V call is TRBV29-1, the J call TRBJ2-1, with 10 nucleotides matching TRBD1. The CDR3 totals 15 residues. The trim removed 6 bases at V and 1 base at J, leaving 6 bases unmatched. The V gene's germline CDR1 is SQVTM and CDR2 ANQGSEA. The CDR3 spells CSVSGTGVSYNEQFF. Partial CDR3 DNA: TGCAGCGTCTCCGGGACAGGGGTTTCCTACAATGAG.

CDR3 DNA (partial): TGTGCCAGTAGTTACAGCCTAGGGGGAGAGACC. It encodes CASSYSLGGET. From start to end, the CDR3 is CASSYSLGGETQYF. The V call is TRBV19, the J call TRBJ2-5, with a tentative D call TRBD1 (6 bases). The DNA ends 3 residues before the CDR3 does, and the rest of the CDR3 is filled in from the germline J gene. Germline V gene data show CDR1 as LNHDA and CDR2 as SQIVND (reference sequence). The CDR3 covers 14 residues. V lost 5 bases to trimming and J lost 4 bases, with 14 bases between them.

Remarks on this clone: The CDR3 end falls 3 residues outside the read, so it is completed with the germline J gene. The chain joins TRBV6-1 to TRBJ1-4; 12 bases map to TRBD1. The CDR3 extends over 14 amino acids. The germline CDR1 and CDR2 sequences are MNHNS and SASEGT. CDR3 loop: CASSELGQGALLFF. The CDR3 DNA, read in part, is TGTGCCAGCAGTGAATTGGGACAGGGGGCCTTA.